These 12 T cell receptor beta chains came from one sample sequenced in a study of shared clonotypes between healthy human individuals. Clones were read by immunoSEQ multiplex PCR, and TCRdb kept only the in-frame ones, dropping some. Among over a million clones listed, 75% to 80% were seen once. The sequencing sample was made of memory CD4+ T cells from PBMCs. The sample's subset: CD45RA-negative fraction. These receptors all come from a young man in good health. Some clones in this sample may be carry-over from other donors' samples.

A word on this clone: The CDR3 does not end in the conserved phenylalanine or tryptophan, so this is likely a read error. J is TRBJ2-7 and V is TRBV5-1; D remains unclear. The germline V and J ends were trimmed by 3 bases and 5 bases, with 9 bases remaining between them. The CDR3 extends over 12 amino acids. Germline CDR1 and CDR2: SGHRS and YFSETQ. CDR3 coding DNA: TGCGCCAGCAGCTCACAAAGGAACGAGCAGTACCTC. Protein: CASSSQRNEQYL.

The rearrangement links TRBV5-1 to TRBJ2-5; TRBD2 matches 12 bases. V lost 0 bases, J lost 5 bases, and 11 bases stayed unmatched. The CDR3 totals 18 residues. CDR1 and CDR2 (germline): SGHRS, YFSETQ. The CDR3 sequence: CASSLGILAGGPGETQYF. CDR3 bases: TGCGCCAGCAGCTTGGGAATCCTAGCGGGAGGGCCGGGGGAGACCCAGTACTTC.

This chain uses TRBV2 with TRBJ2-5; D remains unclear. V gave up 5 bases and J gave up 5 bases, with 12 bases separating them. The CDR3 runs 13 residues. Germline V gene data show CDR1 as SNHLY and CDR2 as FYNNEI. CDR3 DNA sequence: TGTGCCAGCAGTCGACCGGTGCCGGAGACCCAGTACTTC. Translation gives CASSRPVPETQYF.

V and J are TRBV27 and TRBJ2-7; D gene ambiguous. CDR1 and CDR2 from the germline V gene are MNHEY and SMNVEV (reference sequence). The CDR3 length is 16 residues. V dropped 1 base and J dropped 1 base, with 14 bases sitting between them. DNA of the CDR3: TGTGCCAGCAGTTTATTTAGGCCCGGGCTATCCTACGAGCAGTACTTC. It translates to CASSLFRPGLSYEQYF.

V usage is TRBV10-3 and J usage is TRBJ2-3; D gene unclear. The V and J ends lost 4 bases and 1 base respectively, with 9 bases between them. CDR1 is ENHRY, CDR2 SYGVKD, per germline. This CDR3 has 14 amino acids. DNA for the CDR3: TGTGCCATCAGTGGCCGGCAGGGCACAGATACGCAGTATTTT. It yields the protein CAISGRQGTDTQYF.

In this sample, this clone turned up a few times. The chain has TRBV7-2 and TRBJ1-2; the match to TRBD1 covers 9 bases. Germline CDR1 SGHTA, CDR2 FQGNSA. With V trimmed by 5 bases and J by 7 bases, 11 bases remained unmatched. This CDR3 spans 15 amino acids. The CDR3 loop is CASSPSMGQGLGYTF. The CDR3 DNA follows: TGTGCCAGCAGCCCGAGTATGGGACAGGGTCTTGGCTACACCTTC.

The CDR3 nucleotides are TGTGCCAGCAGCTATCCGGGACAGAGTGAGACCCAGTACTTC. It translates to CASSYPGQSETQYF. This sequence joins TRBV5-6 and TRBJ2-5, with TRBD1 matching over 7 bases. The CDR3 totals 14 residues. The germline gives CDR1 SGHDT, CDR2 YYEEEE. V was clipped by 3 bases and J by 5 bases; unmatched bases: 7.

Comments on this clone: Other DNA sequences in this sample translate to the same CDR3. The V gene is TRBV6-1, the J gene TRBJ1-2; no clear D gene. Trimming shortened V by 1 base and J by 8 bases, and 5 bases separated the two germline ends. The CDR3 runs 11 residues. Germline CDR1 is MNHNS and CDR2 is SASEGT. CDR3 coding DNA: TGTGCCAGCAGTGAAGTAGGGGGCTACACCTTC. It is translated as CASSEVGGYTF.

The V and J genes are TRBV7-6 and TRBJ1-4, with 8 positions matching TRBD1. The CDR3 runs to 18 residues. Germline V gene lookup returns CDR1 SGHVS and CDR2 FNYEAQ. V lost 2 bases to trimming and J lost 4 bases; unmatched junction nucleotides: 12. The CDR3 is CASSLKLGRGPGNEKLFF. DNA of the CDR3: TGTGCCAGCAGCTTAAAACTCGGCAGGGGGCCTGGTAATGAAAAACTGTTTTTT.

The rearrangement joins TRBV7-3 to TRBJ2-7, with D unresolved. The CDR3 spans 14 residues. Germline V gives CDR1 SGHTA, CDR2 FQGTGA. V was cut by 5 bases and J by 0 bases, with 11 bases left in between. As DNA, the CDR3 is TGTGCCAGCAGCCCCCGGACGGGCTCCTACGAGCAGTACTTC. This codes for CASSPRTGSYEQYF.

The chain employs TRBV20-1 and TRBJ1-1, with D unresolved. Trimming took off 5 bases at V and 4 bases at J, with 5 bases between the two ends. Germline CDR1 is DFQATT and CDR2 is SNEGSKA (reference sequence). This CDR3 is 10 amino acids long. The CDR3 sequence: CSAHLTEAFF. CDR3 sequence (DNA): TGCAGTGCTCATCTCACTGAAGCTTTCTTT.

The chain has TRBV5-5 and TRBJ1-1; D not certain. V was trimmed by 3 bases and J by 0 bases, leaving 18 bases between them. The CDR3 is 17 amino acids. Germline V gene data show CDR1 as SGHKS and CDR2 as YYEKEE (reference sequence). The CDR3 DNA reads as TGTGCCAGCAGCTGGAAGGCAGCTGGGAGTTTGAACACTGAAGCTTTCTTT. Its protein is CASSWKAAGSLNTEAFF.